This is a list of T cell receptor beta chains from one sample in a study of CD8+ T cells in alopecia areata. Generated by immunoSEQ multiplex PCR, the TCRdb table keeps only in-frame clones and is missing some. The sample has roughly 60,000 clones, approximately 44% seen once. Source: CD8+ T cells sorted from blood, taken at roughly week 36, from a patient treated with tofacitinib. These TCRs come from a human donor with alopecia areata. Both conserved end residues are part of each CDR3. A D gene is named only where the DNA matches it firmly. Clone size is stated in some rows and not others, as once, few, many or a class when expanded.

V gene	J gene	D gene	clone size	CDR3 DNA	CDR3 protein
TRBV4-3	TRBJ2-3	-	few	TGCGCCAGCAGCCAAGGGGGTAATCCCGAAAGGGATACGCAGTATTTT	CASSQGGNPERDTQYF
TRBV7-8	TRBJ2-1	-	few	TGTGCCAGCAGCTTATCTGTAGAGCAGTTCTTC	CASSLSVEQFF
TRBV29-1	TRBJ2-7	-	-	TGCAGCGCCTGGAGGGAGCCGTACGAGCAGTACTTC	CSAWREPYEQYF
TRBV29-1	TRBJ2-7	TRBD1	-	TGCAGCGTTGAAGATCAGACAGGGGGCGTCGGCGAGCAGTACTTC	CSVEDQTGGVGEQYF
TRBV27	TRBJ2-7	-	few	TGTGCCAGCAGTTCGGCATCGTCAGGCCGCGCTGCCTACGAGCAGTACTTC	CASSSASSGRAAYEQYF
TRBV4-1	TRBJ2-1	-	few	TGCGCCAGCAGCCCCGGGGTAGCTGCGAACAATGAGCAGTTCTTC	CASSPGVAANNEQFF
TRBV19	TRBJ2-1	TRBD1	-	TGTGCCAGTAGTATAGAGACAGGGGTCGCCTACAATGAGCAGTTCTTC	CASSIETGVAYNEQFF
TRBV6-4	TRBJ2-1	TRBD2	once	TGTGCCAGCAGTGCCAGCGGGAGCTCCTACAATGAGCAGTTCTTC	CASSASGSSYNEQFF
TRBV29-1	TRBJ1-2	TRBD1	few	TGCAGCGGCGGACCGGGACAGGGAACGTTAGGCTATGGCTACACCTTC	CSGGPGQGTLGYGYTF
TRBV7-9	TRBJ2-1	-	-	TGTGCCAGCAGCCGAGTCGGGACAAGGGAGTTCTTC	CASSRVGTREFF
TRBV7-3	TRBJ2-1	-	-	TGTGCCAGCAGCTTAGAACTGTGGAATGAGCAGTTCTTC	CASSLELWNEQFF
TRBV11-2	TRBJ2-7	TRBD1	-	TGTGCCAGCAGCCTGGGACAGGGGGCCGTCGAGCAGTACTTC	CASSLGQGAVEQYF
TRBV29-1	TRBJ2-7	-	few	TGCAGCGTCCGACTCTCCGGACAGACCTACGAGCAGTACTTC	CSVRLSGQTYEQYF
TRBV29-1	TRBJ2-7	-	few	TGCAGCGTTAGGAGCTCCTACGAGCAGTACTTC	CSVRSSYEQYF
TRBV15	TRBJ2-1	TRBD2	once	TGTGCCACCAGCAGATCTACTAGCGGGACCTACAATGAGCAGTTCTTC	CATSRSTSGTYNEQFF
TRBV7-9	TRBJ2-4	TRBD1	-	TGTGCCAGCAGCTGGGGACAGGGAGAAAACATTCAGTACTTC	CASSWGQGENIQYF
TRBV10-3	TRBJ2-7	-	-	TGTGCCAGCAGTTACGACCAGCCGGGAGCTCGAGAGCAGTACTTC	CASSYDQPGAREQYF
TRBV27	TRBJ2-5	TRBD1	few	TGTGCCAGCAGTTTGCAGGGACAGGTGAAGGAGACCCAGTACTTC	CASSLQGQVKETQYF
TRBV18	TRBJ2-5	TRBD1	-	TGTGCCAGCTCACCGGGGACAGGGAAACAGACCCAGTACTTC	CASSPGTGKQTQYF
TRBV30	TRBJ2-5	-	-	TGTGCCTATTCTCCAGATCAAGAGACCCAGTACTTC	CAYSPDQETQYF
TRBV4-3	TRBJ2-7	TRBD2	-	TGCGCCAGCAGCCAAGATCGGGCGCCTAGCGGGACCCACGAGCAGTACTTC	CASSQDRAPSGTHEQYF
TRBV29-1	TRBJ1-2	-	few	TGCAGCGTTGTATCACAGGGTGGCTACACCTTC	CSVVSQGGYTF
TRBV28	TRBJ2-4	-	-	TGTGCCAGCAGTTTAGTCCCGCTAGCCAAAAACATTCAGTACTTC	CASSLVPLAKNIQYF
TRBV29-1	TRBJ2-6	-	few	TGCACGCCCAGGAGTTTCCGCCCTTCTGGGGCCAACGTCCTGACTTTC	CTPRSFRPSGANVLTF
TRBV29-1	TRBJ2-7	-	-	TGCAGCGCAGTCGGGGGGCCCTCCTACGAGCAGTACTTC	CSAVGGPSYEQYF
TRBV11-2	TRBJ2-7	-	-	TGTGCCAGCAGCTATGACGAGCAGTACTTC	CASSYDEQYF
TRBV27	TRBJ1-2	-	-	TGTGCCAGCAGCCCTGGGACGGAAAACTATGGCTACACCTTC	CASSPGTENYGYTF
TRBV5-1	TRBJ2-7	-	-	TGCGCCAGCAGCTGGATGGGGCGGGACGAGCAGTACTTC	CASSWMGRDEQYF
TRBV7-9	TRBJ2-5	-	few	TGTGCCAGCAGCTCATACGGCTTGGAGACCCAGTACTTC	CASSSYGLETQYF
TRBV27	TRBJ1-2	TRBD1	few	TGTGCCAGCAGTTTATCGGGACAGCTCTTTGGCTACACCTTC	CASSLSGQLFGYTF
TRBV2	TRBJ2-2	-	few	TGTGCCAGCAGTGTCCCCCGGGACTCAAACACCGGGGAGCTGTTTTTT	CASSVPRDSNTGELFF
TRBV4-3	TRBJ2-7	TRBD2	-	TGCGCCAGCAGCCCAGGGACTAACTACGAGCAGTACTTC	CASSPGTNYEQYF
TRBV27	TRBJ1-1	-	-	TGTGCCAGCAGTCCATCGGGAACTGAAGCTTTCTTT	CASSPSGTEAFF
TRBV7-6	TRBJ1-5	-	few	TGTGCCAGCAGCCCCGGGACCCAAGAGACGCCCCAGCATTTT	CASSPGTQETPQHF
TRBV10-2	TRBJ2-7	-	-	TGCGCCAGCAGTGAGGCCCGGGAGTCCTACGAGCAGTACTTC	CASSEARESYEQYF
TRBV10-3	TRBJ1-1	-	-	TGTGCCATCAGTGAAAAGAGGGTGGGGACTGAAGCTTTCTTT	CAISEKRVGTEAFF
TRBV11-2	TRBJ2-5	TRBD2	few	TGTGCCAGCAGCTTAGCTAGCGGTAAAGAGACCCAGTACTTC	CASSLASGKETQYF
TRBV4-1	TRBJ2-1	TRBD2	-	TGCGCCAGCAGCCAAGCTAGCGGGAGATCCTCCTACAATGAGCAGTTCTTC	CASSQASGRSSYNEQFF
TRBV7-2	TRBJ2-1	-	-	TGTGCCAGCAGCTCTTCAAGCGCGCATGAGCAGTTCTTC	CASSSSSAHEQFF
TRBV4-1	TRBJ2-7	-	-	TGCGCCAGCAGCCGCGGACGGCCCAGCGAGCAGTACTTC	CASSRGRPSEQYF
TRBV29-1	TRBJ2-7	TRBD1	-	TGCAGCGGGGGGACAGGGGGCGGTTACGAGCAGTACTTC	CSGGTGGGYEQYF
TRBV9	TRBJ2-7	-	-	TGTGCCAGCAGCGGTCCGGCCAGCGACGAGCAGTACTTC	CASSGPASDEQYF
TRBV5-1	TRBJ2-1	-	-	TGCGCCAGCAGTCCGGCCGGAGGCGGCGGTGGGAATGAGCAGTTCTTC	CASSPAGGGGGNEQFF
TRBV27	TRBJ2-1	-	few	TGTGCCAGCAGTGCGCTCCCCGATCCCACCGATGAGCAGTTCTTC	CASSALPDPTDEQFF
TRBV13	TRBJ2-7	-	-	TGTGCCAGCAGCTTAGGGCAAGACTACGAGCAGTACTTC	CASSLGQDYEQYF
TRBV6-1	TRBJ1-2	-	-	TGTGCCAGCAGCCCGACAGGAAAGGGCTACACCTTC	CASSPTGKGYTF